The 25 T cell receptor beta chains presented below share a single source sample, sequenced in a study of T cells after yellow fever vaccination. From the 5' RACE reads, TCRdb called clonotypes with MiXCR, one entry per CDR3 protein. The sample has 250,000 to 400,000 distinct CDR3 sequences; roughly 3.9% are singletons. Sample: PBMCs, taken 5 days after the yellow fever booster vaccination. These receptors all stem from a young man who received the YFV17D yellow fever vaccine.

This clonotype has ten or more counts. This chain joins TRBV7-3 and TRBJ2-5; no clear D. V was shortened by 0 bases and J by 5 bases, with 7 bases between the two germline ends. This CDR3 is 13 amino acids long. The V gene's germline CDR1 is SGHTA and CDR2 FQGTGA. CDR3 DNA: TGTGCCAGCAGCTTAACTAGATTGGAGACCCAGTACTTC. Its translation: CASSLTRLETQYF.

The genes are TRBV20-1 and TRBJ2-1; TRBD2 agrees at 9 bases. The CDR3 runs 13 residues. The V gene end was trimmed by 3 bases and the J gene end by 4 bases; junction bases not matched to a gene: 1. Germline V gives CDR1 DFQATT, CDR2 SNEGSKA (reference sequence). In DNA form, the CDR3 reads TGCAGTGCTAGGAGCGGGGGGTACAATGAGCAGTTCTTC. Its protein product is CSARSGGYNEQFF.

The rearrangement links TRBV5-4 to TRBJ1-2, with TRBD1 matching 11 bases. This CDR3 spans 15 amino acids. V was clipped by 0 bases and J by 3 bases; unmatched bases: 1. The germline V gene has CDR1 SGHNT and CDR2 YYREEE (reference sequence). CDR3 loop: CASSLAGQGDYGYTF. The CDR3 DNA follows: TGTGCCAGCAGCTTGGCGGGACAGGGGGACTATGGCTACACCTTC.

This clonotype was seen ten or more times. The gene calls are TRBV20-1 and TRBJ2-1; D is uncertain. The CDR3 is 10 residues long. Germline V CDR1 and CDR2: DFQATT, SNEGSKA (reference sequence). Deletions cut 3 bases from V and 10 bases from J, with 7 bases between. CDR3 protein: CSASAEEQFF. CDR3 bases: TGCAGTGCTAGTGCGGAAGAGCAGTTCTTC.

The sample holds a few counts of this clonotype. In DNA, the CDR3 is TGCAGCGTTTCACGGGGTGTGGGTGAAAAACTGTTTTTT. This encodes CSVSRGVGEKLFF. The chain employs TRBV29-1 and TRBJ1-4; D remains ambiguous. The V and J ends lost 5 bases and 7 bases respectively, with 14 bases between them. From germline, CDR1 is SQVTM and CDR2 ANQGSEA. The CDR3 is made up of 13 amino acids.

Concerning this clonotype: A junction boundary mismatches the germline segment, possibly from a read error. This chain connects TRBV6-1 to TRBJ1-2; 8 bases match TRBD1. The germline gives CDR1 MNHNS, CDR2 SASEGT. The CDR3 runs to 12 residues. The CDR3 DNA sequence: TGTGCCAGCAGTGAAGGACAGGGGCCGAGCCGATTC. Its translation is CASSEGQGPSRF.

Written as DNA, the CDR3 is TGTGCCACCCTAACAGACAGCAATGAGCAGTTCTTC. Translating gives CATLTDSNEQFF. The chain combines TRBV10-3 with TRBJ2-1, with D possibly being TRBD1 (5 bases). In germline, CDR1 is ENHRY, CDR2 SYGVKD. Trimming took 10 bases from V and 6 from J, leaving 13 bases between them. The CDR3 contains 12 residues.

This clonotype has ten or more counts. The rearrangement joins TRBV7-2 to TRBJ2-1, with D tentatively TRBD1 or TRBD2 (5 bases each). The germline CDR1 and CDR2 sequences are SGHTA and FQGNSA. The CDR3 runs 14 residues. The V and J ends lost 1 base and 9 bases respectively, with 13 bases between them. CDR3 DNA: TGTGCCAGCAGCTTAGAACACTCCGGGGCTGAGCAGTTCTTC. It specifies CASSLEHSGAEQFF.

This rearrangement joins TRBV7-6 to TRBJ2-5; D gene uncertain. This CDR3 spans 14 amino acids. Between the trimmed V and J ends, which lost 3 bases and 1 base, there was a span of 9 bases. Looked up from germline, CDR1 is SGHVS and CDR2 is FNYEAQ. For the CDR3, the DNA is TGTGCCAGCAGCTTTGAGACCAGCCAAGAGACCCAGTACTTC. Amino acid sequence: CASSFETSQETQYF.

The V call is TRBV20-1, the J call TRBJ1-5, with D unclear. Trimming took 6 bases from V and 5 from J, leaving 11 bases between them. The CDR3 has 12 amino acids. Germline loops: CDR1 DFQATT, CDR2 SNEGSKA (reference sequence). The CDR3 DNA follows: TGCAGTGCCGGGTCACAACATCAGCCCCAGCATTTT. Translated, it gives CSAGSQHQPQHF.

This clonotype was seen a handful of times. Written as DNA, the CDR3 is TGCAGCGTTGTTGGGGGGACGGGCACTGAAGCTTTCTTT. This encodes CSVVGGTGTEAFF. V gene TRBV29-1 combines with J gene TRBJ1-1, with D possibly being TRBD1 (5 bases). The germline V gene has CDR1 SQVTM and CDR2 ANQGSEA. V lost 4 bases to trimming and J lost 4 bases, with 13 bases between them. The CDR3 length is 13 residues.

This clonotype was found a few times. The chain carries TRBV2 and TRBJ2-7; D uncertain. CDR1 and CDR2 from the germline V gene are SNHLY and FYNNEI. V dropped 4 bases and J dropped 6 bases, with 10 bases sitting between them. The CDR3 runs 12 residues. The CDR3 DNA sequence: TGTGCCAGCAGTGTGGGTGGGCTCGAGCAGTACTTC. Protein product: CASSVGGLEQYF.

This clonotype turned up a few times. V gene TRBV10-3 combines with J gene TRBJ1-6; D unclear. The germline V gene has CDR1 ENHRY and CDR2 SYGVKD. The V end was cut by 0 bases, the J end by 13 bases, with 13 bases between. CDR3 length: 14 amino acids. For the CDR3, the DNA is TGTGCCATCAGTGAGTCGAAGACCGCTGCCCCCCTCCACTTT. It yields the protein CAISESKTAAPLHF.

The V gene is TRBV3-1, the J gene TRBJ1-1; no reliable D call. V dropped 1 base and J dropped 3 bases, with 15 bases sitting between them. The germline CDR1 and CDR2 sequences are LGHDT and YNNKEL (reference sequence). The CDR3 consists of 16 residues. The CDR3 here is CASSQGFGTWDTEAFF. CDR3 bases: TGTGCCAGCAGCCAAGGGTTTGGCACTTGGGACACTGAAGCTTTCTTT.

This clonotype showed up just a few times. The chain links TRBV2 to TRBJ2-2, with D maybe TRBD1 (6 bases). Germline CDR1 SNHLY, CDR2 FYNNEI. The CDR3 sequence is 15 residues long. Trimming shortened V by 3 bases and J by 5 bases, and 13 bases separated the two germline ends. The CDR3 here is CASSDPGQITGELFF. In nucleotides, the CDR3 is TGTGCCAGCAGTGATCCGGGACAAATTACCGGGGAGCTGTTTTTT.

This chain uses TRBV6-6 with TRBJ2-2; 8 nucleotides match TRBD2. The germline V gene has CDR1 MNHNY and CDR2 SVGAGI (reference sequence). The CDR3 runs 16 residues. Losses at the gene ends were 6 bases for V and 1 base for J; bases not matched to a gene: 7. This CDR3 reads CASRGPLAGNTGELFF. CDR3 nucleotide sequence: TGTGCCAGCAGGGGACCTCTAGCGGGGAACACCGGGGAGCTGTTTTTT.

The chain links TRBV9 to TRBJ2-5, with D unresolved. Germline V gene lookup returns CDR1 SGDLS and CDR2 YYNGEE. V shed 3 bases and J shed 3 bases, with 6 bases lying between them. This CDR3 has 12 residues. CDR3 sequence reads: CASSAPEETQYF. CDR3 coding DNA: TGTGCCAGCAGCGCTCCCGAAGAGACCCAGTACTTC.

This clonotype was picked up many times. The chain joins TRBV20-1 to TRBJ2-3; D is ambiguous. Between the trimmed V and J ends, which lost 1 base and 0 bases, there was a span of 11 bases. This CDR3 contains 15 residues. CDR1 is DFQATT and CDR2 is SNEGSKA in the germline V gene (reference sequence). The CDR3 sequence: CSARGQPRSTDTQYF. In DNA form, the CDR3 reads TGCAGTGCTAGAGGTCAACCAAGGAGCACAGATACGCAGTATTTT.

This clonotype was observed a few times. V and J are TRBV4-3 and TRBJ2-1; 7 bases match TRBD2. CDR1 LGHNA and CDR2 YSLEER come from the germline V gene. The CDR3 sequence is 13 residues long. Trimming took 0 bases from V and 12 from J; bases not matched to a gene: 5. CDR3 amino acids: CASSQDTGGGQFF. Written as DNA, the CDR3 is TGCGCCAGCAGCCAAGATACGGGGGGTGGGCAGTTCTTC.

This rearrangement joins TRBV7-2 to TRBJ2-1, with 8 bases identical to TRBD1. V gave up 5 bases and J gave up 0 bases; unmatched junction bases: 3. The CDR3 length is 15 residues. Germline assignment: CDR1 SGHTA and CDR2 FQGNSA. CDR3 nucleotides: TGTGCCAGCAGCCGGGACAGGTCCTCCTACAATGAGCAGTTCTTC. Translation gives CASSRDRSSYNEQFF. The full variable domain, with the rest looked up from reference TRBV7-2 and TRBJ2-1, is GAGVSQSPSNKVTEKGKDVELRCDPISGHTALYWYRQSLGQGLEFLIYFQGNSAPDKSGLPSDRFSAERTGGSVSTLTIQRTQQEDSAVYLCASSRDRSSYNEQFFGPGTRLTVL.

In its sample, this clonotype was seen many times. The chain has TRBV27 and TRBJ2-7, with TRBD1 matching 7 bases. V lost 7 bases, J lost 7 bases, and 13 bases stayed unmatched. This CDR3 is 14 amino acids long. Germline V gives CDR1 MNHEY, CDR2 SMNVEV (reference sequence). CDR3 sequence: CASTKGGQVKEQYV. CDR3 nucleotides: TGTGCCAGCACCAAAGGGGGCCAGGTTAAAGAGCAGTACGTC.

This clonotype has just a few counts. The chain recombines TRBV7-2 with TRBJ2-3; TRBD2 agrees at 13 bases. CDR3 length: 17 amino acids. Germline CDR1 and CDR2: SGHTA and FQGNSA. The V and J ends lost 8 bases and 2 bases, in that order; junction bases with no gene match: 10. The CDR3 DNA reads TGTGCCAGCTCCGGGACTAGCGGGGAGTCAATCACAGATACGCAGTATTTT. This translates into CASSGTSGESITDTQYF.

This clonotype was seen repeatedly, ten times or more. The gene calls are TRBV4-3 and TRBJ1-4, with 8 bases identical to TRBD1. This CDR3 contains 16 residues. CDR1 and CDR2 from the germline V gene are LGHNA and YSLEER. After removal of 1 base from V and 5 bases from J, the junction contained 6 bases not matched to a gene. The CDR3 nucleotides read TGCGCCAGCAGCCAAGGAATTGGGGACAGGAATGAAAAACTGTTTTTT. It yields the protein CASSQGIGDRNEKLFF.

This clonotype turned up a few times. This chain joins TRBV4-1 and TRBJ2-1; 7 nucleotides match TRBD1. Trimming at V came to 1 base and at J to 4 bases, leaving 4 bases not matched to a gene. The CDR3 length is 15 residues. Germline loops: CDR1 MGHRA, CDR2 YSYEKL. The CDR3 loop reads CASSQVDRSYNEQFF. CDR3 nucleotides: TGCGCCAGCAGCCAAGTGGACAGGAGTTACAATGAGCAGTTCTTC.

Remarks on this clonotype: Relative to the germline gene, one junction end is altered; a read error may explain this. The chain links TRBV5-4 to TRBJ2-1; 7 positions match TRBD2. This CDR3 has 11 amino acids. The germline CDR1 and CDR2 sequences are SGHNT and YYREEE (reference sequence). The CDR3 sequence is CASSLTSEKIF. The CDR3 DNA is TGTGCCAGCAGCTTAACTAGCGAAAAGATCTTC.